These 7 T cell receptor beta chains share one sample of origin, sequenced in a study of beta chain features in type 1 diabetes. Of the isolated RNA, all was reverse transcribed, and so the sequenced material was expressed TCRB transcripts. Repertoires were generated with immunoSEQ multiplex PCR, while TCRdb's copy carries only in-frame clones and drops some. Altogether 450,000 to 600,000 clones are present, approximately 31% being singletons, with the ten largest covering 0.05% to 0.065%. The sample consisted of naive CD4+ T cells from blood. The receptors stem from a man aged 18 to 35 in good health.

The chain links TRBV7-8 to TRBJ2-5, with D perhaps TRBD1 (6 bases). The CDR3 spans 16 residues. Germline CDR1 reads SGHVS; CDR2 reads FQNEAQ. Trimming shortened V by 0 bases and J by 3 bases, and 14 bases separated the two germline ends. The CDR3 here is CASSLALRSGEETQYF. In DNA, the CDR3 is TGTGCCAGCAGCTTAGCGCTAAGGTCAGGGGAAGAGACCCAGTACTTC.

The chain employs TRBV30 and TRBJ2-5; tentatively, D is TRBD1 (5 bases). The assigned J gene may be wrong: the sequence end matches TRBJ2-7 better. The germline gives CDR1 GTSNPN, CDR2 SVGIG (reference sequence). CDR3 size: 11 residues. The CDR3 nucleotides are TGTGCCTGGGGGTCCAGGGACGAGCAGTACTTC. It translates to CAWGSRDEQYF.

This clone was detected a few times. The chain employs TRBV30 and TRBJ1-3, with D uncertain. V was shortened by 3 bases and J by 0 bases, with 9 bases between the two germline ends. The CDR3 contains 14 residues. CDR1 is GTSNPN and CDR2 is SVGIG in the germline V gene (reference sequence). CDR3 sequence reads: CAWRVLSSGNTIYF. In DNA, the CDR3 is TGTGCCTGGAGGGTGCTTAGCTCTGGAAACACCATATATTTT.

CDR3 in DNA: TGCAGCGTTGAAGCCGGGGAGCAGTTCTTC. As protein: CSVEAGEQFF. J is TRBJ2-1 and V is TRBV29-1, with D hard to call. Germline V gene data show CDR1 as SQVTM and CDR2 as ANQGSEA. Trimming shortened V by 1 base and J by 10 bases, and 5 bases separated the two germline ends. This CDR3 has 10 amino acids.

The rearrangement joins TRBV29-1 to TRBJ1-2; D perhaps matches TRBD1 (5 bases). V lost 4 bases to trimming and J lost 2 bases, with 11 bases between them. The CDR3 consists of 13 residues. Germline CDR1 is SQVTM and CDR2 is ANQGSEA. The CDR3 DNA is TGCAGCGTTGTACCAGGGTTGAACTATGGCTACACCTTC. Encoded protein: CSVVPGLNYGYTF.

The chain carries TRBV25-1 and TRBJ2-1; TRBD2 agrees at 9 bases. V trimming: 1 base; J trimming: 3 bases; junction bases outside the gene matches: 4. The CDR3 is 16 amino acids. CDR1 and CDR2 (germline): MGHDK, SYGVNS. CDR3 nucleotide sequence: TGTGCCAGCAGTGAATTTAGTAGCGGGAGCTACAATGAGCAGTTCTTC. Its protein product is CASSEFSSGSYNEQFF. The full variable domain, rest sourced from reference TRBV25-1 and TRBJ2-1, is EADIYQTPRYLVIGTGKKITLECSQTMGHDKMYWYQQDPGMELHLIHYSYGVNSTEKGDLSSESTVSRIRTEHFPLTLESARPSHTSQYLCASSEFSSGSYNEQFFGPGTRLTVL.

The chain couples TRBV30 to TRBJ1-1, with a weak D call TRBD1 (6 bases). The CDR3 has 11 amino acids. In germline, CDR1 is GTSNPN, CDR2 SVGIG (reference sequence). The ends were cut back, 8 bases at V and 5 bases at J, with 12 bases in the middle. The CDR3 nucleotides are TGTGCCCGCCAGGGGCGGACTGAAGCTTTCTTT. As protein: CARQGRTEAFF.